Shown below are 21 T cell receptor beta chains from a single sample sequenced in a study of tumor and adjacent non-tumor tissue in lung cancer (dated by TCRdb to about 2018). RNA was isolated from bulk, unsorted tissue, and RNA quality was assessed with a NanoDrop ND-1000 and an Agilent 2100. The normal lung samples consisted of distant non-tumor tissue collected more than 3 cm from the tumor edge. Library method: multiplex PCR. The reads were generated on an Illumina HiSeq 2500. TCRbeta libraries were constructed through three rounds of nested PCR with primers (Table S4) according to protocols modified from ARM-PCR. TCRdb reworked the public reads: Q25 trimming with fastp, MiXCR clone assembly, productive beta chains retained. Here each entry gathers all rows of one CDR3 protein and keeps the most common genes and DNA. A total of 60,000 or so distinct CDR3 sequences appear in this sample, about 63% of them only once. About 30% of the sample is taken by the ten largest.

The sample comprised distant non-tumor lung tissue. The receptors here all came from a man in his sixties or seventies with non-small cell lung cancer.

This clonotype was picked up a small number of times. The chain couples TRBV20-1 to TRBJ2-7, with D tentatively TRBD1 (5 bases). The germline CDR1 and CDR2 sequences are DFQATT and SNEGSKA (reference sequence). The CDR3 has 15 residues. V was pared by 2 bases and J by 2 bases, with 16 bases between. The CDR3 spells CSARSSDTYTYEQYF. The CDR3 coding sequence is TGCAGTGCTAGATCCTCGGACACTTACACCTACGAGCAGTACTTC.

This clonotype was seen only a few times. A much larger clone differs from this one at a single base, so this may be a read error. V gene TRBV4-1 combines with J gene TRBJ2-2, with D unclear. V lost 4 bases and J 6 bases, leaving 12 bases between the germline ends. CDR3 length equals 14 residues. Germline-derived CDR1 and CDR2 are MGHRA and YSYEKL. The CDR3: CASSLETRPGELFF. The CDR3 DNA is TGCGCCAGCAGCCTCGAAACACGTCCCGGGGAGCTGTTTTTT.

Worth noting for this clonotype: This sequence may be a read error, since a much larger clone differs from it by one base. V gene TRBV29-1 combines with J gene TRBJ1-2, with 12 positions matching TRBD1. CDR1 SQVTM and CDR2 ANQGSEA come from the germline V gene. J lost 4 bases, V lost 8 bases, and 11 bases had no gene match. The length of the CDR3 is 15 residues. The CDR3 bases are TGCAGCTTTAACCGGGACAGGGGGCGCGGCTATGGCTACACCTTC. Residues: CSFNRDRGRGYGYTF.

This clonotype was recorded many times. The rearrangement joins TRBV6-1 to TRBJ1-2; perhaps TRBD1 as D (5 bases). The CDR3 sequence is 13 residues long. CDR1 is MNHNS and CDR2 is SASEGT in the germline V gene. V lost 7 bases and J lost 8, with 17 bases in between. CDR3 amino acids: CASIKTATQGYTF. The DNA of the CDR3 is TGTGCCAGCATTAAGACAGCCACCCAAGGCTACACCTTC.

J is TRBJ2-7 and V is TRBV30; no definite D call. The CDR3 sequence is 13 residues long. V lost 0 bases to trimming and J lost 3 bases, with 9 bases between them. Germline assignment: CDR1 GTSNPN and CDR2 SVGIG (reference sequence). CDR3 amino acids: CAWSVRRVYEQYF. The CDR3 coding sequence is TGTGCCTGGAGTGTACGACGGGTCTACGAGCAGTACTTC. Filled out from reference TRBV30 and TRBJ2-7, the complete variable domain reads SQTIHQWPATLVQPVGSPLSLECTVEGTSNPNLYWYRQAAGRGLQLLFYSVGIGQISSEVPQNLSASRPQDRQFILSSKKLLLSDSGFYLCAWSVRRVYEQYFGPGTRLTVT.

In regard to this clonotype: Germline and junction disagree at one end, which may indicate a read error. The chain links TRBV6-1 to TRBJ2-7; D perhaps matches TRBD1 (6 bases). This CDR3 contains 14 residues. Germline assignment: CDR1 MNHNS and CDR2 SASEGT. The CDR3 here is CASNEGQSGDEQYF. The CDR3 nucleotides are TGTGCCAGCAATGAAGGACAGAGCGGCGACGAGCAGTATTTC.

Of note for this clonotype: The junction and the germline gene differ at one end; a read error may be behind it. The chain couples TRBV7-9 to TRBJ2-5; D unresolved. CDR3 size: 12 residues. CDR1 SEHNR and CDR2 FQNEAQ come from the germline V gene (reference sequence). CDR3 sequence reads: CASSLDEDTQYF. CDR3 DNA sequence: TGTGCCAGCAGCCTAGACGAAGATACCCAGTACTTC.

Remarks on this clonotype: Germline is not matched at one junction end, which may reflect a read error. The chain couples TRBV7-9 to TRBJ2-4; D is possibly TRBD1 or TRBD2 (6 bases each). The CDR3 loop spans 10 amino acids. In germline, CDR1 is SEHNR, CDR2 FQNEAQ (reference sequence). The CDR3 loop is CASSSRGEDF. In DNA form, the CDR3 reads TGTGCCAGCAGTTCAAGGGGGGAAGACTTC.

J is TRBJ1-1 and V is TRBV5-4; D might be TRBD1 (5 bases). V was cut by 4 bases and J by 3 bases, with 22 bases left in between. The CDR3 contains 17 residues. Looked up from germline, CDR1 is SGHNT and CDR2 is YYREEE (reference sequence). The chain's CDR3 is CASSREAREGIDTEAFF. The CDR3 bases are TGTGCCAGCAGCCGGGAGGCCAGAGAGGGGATTGACACTGAAGCTTTCTTT.

This clonotype has only a few counts. This sequence may be a read error, since a much larger clone differs from it by one base. This rearrangement joins TRBV6-1 to TRBJ2-1; TRBD1 is a possible D gene (6 bases). The CDR3 is 14 amino acids. Germline V gene sequence: CDR1 MNHNS, CDR2 SASEGT. Trimming left V 7 bases short and J 4 bases short, with 14 bases between. CDR3 DNA: TGTGCCAGCACCCCCGCCAGGGGATACAATGAGCAGTTCTTC. Translated: CASTPARGYNEQFF.

The chain joins TRBV6-2 or TRBV6-3 to TRBJ2-7; D possibly uses TRBD1 or TRBD2 (5 bases each). CDR1 and CDR2 (germline): MNHEY, SVGEGT. The CDR3 is made up of 16 amino acids. Trimming stripped 5 bases from V and 3 bases from J, with 20 bases between. CDR3 protein: CASSPEQTAGIYEQYF. The DNA for the CDR3 is TGTGCCAGCAGTCCCGAACAGACAGCCGGGATCTACGAGCAGTACTTC.

Of note for this clonotype: With a much larger clone just one base away, this may be a read error. The genes are TRBV6-5 and TRBJ2-5; 7 bases are a match to TRBD2. The CDR3 totals 13 residues. CDR1 is MNHEY, CDR2 SVGAGI, per germline. The CDR3: CVSSFLGGETQYF. The CDR3 coding sequence is TGTGTCAGCAGTTTCCTCGGGGGGGAGACCCAGTACTTC.

Turning to this clonotype: The junction differs from germline at one of its ends, possibly a read error. The rearrangement joins TRBV6-5 to TRBJ2-1; 7 positions agree with TRBD1. Germline V CDR1 and CDR2: MNHEY, SVGAGI. This CDR3 has 15 residues. The CDR3 loop reads CASSRPGQYDNDQFF. The CDR3 region has the DNA TGTGCCAGCAGCAGACCGGGACAGTATGACAATGATCAGTTCTTC.

The chain combines TRBV4-2 with TRBJ2-3, with no clear D. From germline, CDR1 is LGHNA and CDR2 YNFKEQ. The CDR3 contains 18 residues. Trimming stripped 0 bases from V and 2 bases from J, with 18 bases between. CDR3 DNA sequence: TGTGCCAGCAGCCAAGATATGTTGTATGGCCCTAACACAGATACGCAGTATTTT. Translated, it gives CASSQDMLYGPNTDTQYF.

Details on this clonotype: This may come from a read error, since a much larger clone is one base off. The rearrangement joins TRBV6-1 to TRBJ1-5, with TRBD1 matching 7 bases. Germline-derived CDR1 and CDR2 are MNHNS and SASEGT. The CDR3 runs to 16 residues. CDR3 bases: TGTGCCAGCAGTGTTAACAGGGGCTATAGCAATCAGCCCCATCATTTT. It translates to CASSVNRGYSNQPHHF.

In its sample, this clonotype was seen many times. This chain links TRBV12-3 or TRBV12-4 with TRBJ1-1, with a weak D call TRBD1 (6 bases). With 5 bases removed from V and 1 base from J, the gap between germline ends came to 8 bases. This CDR3 is built from 13 residues. The CDR3: CASSGDTNTEAFF. The CDR3, as DNA: TGTGCCAGCAGTGGGGACACGAACACTGAAGCTTTCTTT.

This clonotype showed up just a few times. The J gene is TRBJ1-1, the V gene TRBV20-1; D is perhaps TRBD1 (5 bases). The CDR3 runs 13 residues. Germline CDR1 is DFQATT and CDR2 is SNEGSKA (reference sequence). V lost 6 bases to trimming and J lost 4 bases, with 15 bases between them. DNA for the CDR3: TGCAGTGCCCCCGCGGGGCAGATCACTGAAGCTTTCTTT. This encodes CSAPAGQITEAFF.

The CDR3 bases are TGTGCCAGCAACTTCAGGGCAGATACGCAGTATTTT. Amino acids: CASNFRADTQYF. The chain combines TRBV11-3 with TRBJ2-3, with D possibly TRBD1 on 5 matching bases. V lost 7 bases, J lost 4 bases, and 9 bases lay in between. The CDR3 is 12 amino acids. From germline, CDR1 is SGHNT and CDR2 YENEEA.

The genes are TRBV11-1 and TRBJ1-2, with D hard to call. The CDR3 contains 12 residues. The V and J ends lost 8 bases and 9 bases respectively, with 16 bases between them. Germline CDR1 and CDR2: SGHAT and FQDESV (reference sequence). The CDR3 nucleotides are TGTGCCAGCTGCCCTGTCAGTCCACGCTACACCTTC. Translation: CASCPVSPRYTF.

This clonotype was seen more than once but under ten times. Just one base apart from a much larger clone, this may be a read error. The chain employs TRBV20-1 and TRBJ2-1; D is perhaps TRBD2 (6 bases). The CDR3 runs 14 residues. CDR1 is DFQATT, CDR2 SNEGSKA, per germline (reference sequence). The chain's CDR3 is CSGPEGGSYNERFF. The DNA of the CDR3 is TGCAGTGGCCCGGAGGGAGGATCCTACAATGAGCGGTTCTTC.

The gene calls are TRBV12-5 and TRBJ2-3; 12 positions agree with TRBD2. Germline lookup yields CDR1 LGHNT and CDR2 FRNRAP. Unmatched junction bases numbered 12, after V lost 7 bases and J lost 1 base. The CDR3 contains 18 residues. CDR3 in amino acids: CASASGLAGWARTDTQYF. The CDR3 DNA reads TGTGCTAGTGCCTCTGGACTAGCGGGATGGGCCCGCACAGATACGCAGTATTTT.